Presented here are 15 T cell receptor beta chains from one specimen sequenced in a study of T cell responses to AZD1222 COVID-19 vaccine. The assay was immunoSEQ multiplex PCR, and TCRdb's table has in-frame clones only and misses some. The sample yields around 100,000 clones, around 91% seen once. This specimen was peripheral blood, taken on day 0 of AZD1222 vaccination. These TCRs come from an adult in good health.

The CDR3: CASSIGANEDTQYF. The CDR3 nucleotides read TGTGCCAGTAGTATCGGAGCGAATGAGGATACGCAGTATTTT. J is TRBJ2-3 and V is TRBV19; unclear D gene. Trimming pared 3 bases from V and 6 bases from J, leaving 13 bases between. This CDR3 is built from 14 residues. Germline-derived CDR1 and CDR2 are LNHDA and SQIVND (reference sequence).

V gene TRBV6-5 combines with J gene TRBJ1-4, with 9 bases fitting TRBD1. Germline CDR1 reads MNHEY; CDR2 reads SVGAGI. J gave up 6 bases and V 4 bases, and 6 bases lay outside the gene matches. CDR3 length equals 15 residues. The DNA of the CDR3 is TGTGCCAGCAGTTCTGTGACAGGGGGAGATGAAAAACTGTTTTTT. Its translation is CASSSVTGGDEKLFF.

V and J are TRBV14 and TRBJ2-7, with D unresolved. The length of the CDR3 is 12 residues. CDR1 is SGHDN, CDR2 FVKESK, per germline. Trimming took 5 bases from V and 1 from J, leaving 6 bases between them. The CDR3 protein is CASSYSSYEQYF. The CDR3, as DNA: TGTGCCAGCAGCTATTCATCCTACGAGCAGTACTTC.

V is TRBV29-1 and J is TRBJ1-1; D call uncertain. CDR3 length: 13 residues. Trimming pared 3 bases from V and 6 bases from J, leaving 14 bases between. Germline V CDR1 and CDR2: SQVTM, ANQGSEA. CDR3 in amino acids: CSVDDSGSPEAFF. CDR3 DNA: TGCAGCGTTGATGACTCCGGGTCCCCTGAAGCTTTCTTT.

The chain links TRBV5-5 to TRBJ1-1; no reliable D call. Germline lookup yields CDR1 SGHKS and CDR2 YYEKEE (reference sequence). This CDR3 has 14 amino acids. V lost 4 bases, J lost 5 bases, and 15 bases lay in between. CDR3 sequence reads: CASSLIPGNTEAFF. The CDR3 DNA is TGTGCCAGCAGCCTGATCCCGGGAAATACTGAAGCTTTCTTT.

The V gene is TRBV29-1, the J gene TRBJ2-5, with 7 bases matching TRBD2. The CDR3 is 12 amino acids. CDR1 is SQVTM, CDR2 ANQGSEA, per germline. J lost 5 bases, V lost 8 bases, and 8 bases had no gene match. CDR3 amino acids: CSTERGMETQYF. The CDR3, as DNA: TGCAGCACAGAGCGGGGTATGGAGACCCAGTACTTC.

V usage is TRBV5-1 and J usage is TRBJ1-5; a weak D match, TRBD1 (5 bases). The CDR3 has 16 residues. The ends were cut back, 0 bases at V and 2 bases at J, with 12 bases in the middle. Germline CDR1 SGHRS, CDR2 YFSETQ. This CDR3 is CASSLAGGAGNQPQHF. For the CDR3, the DNA is TGCGCCAGCAGCTTGGCGGGAGGGGCAGGCAATCAGCCCCAGCATTTT. Full variable domain (outside the CDR3, taken from reference TRBV5-1 and TRBJ1-5): KAGVTQTPRYLIKTRGQQVTLSCSPISGHRSVSWYQQTPGQGLQFLFEYFSETQRNKGNFPGRFSGRQFSNSRSEMNVSTLELGDSALYLCASSLAGGAGNQPQHFGDGTRLSIL.

The chain recombines TRBV29-1 with TRBJ1-1; D is unclear. Trimming took off 4 bases at V and 3 bases at J, with 15 bases between the two ends. The CDR3 length is 14 residues. Germline CDR1 SQVTM, CDR2 ANQGSEA. As DNA, the CDR3 is TGCAGCGTTGCCCCCACAGCGGGCGACACTGAAGCTTTCTTT. Protein: CSVAPTAGDTEAFF. The whole variable domain, remainder taken from reference TRBV29-1 and TRBJ1-1, is SAVISQKPSRDICQRGTSLTIQCQVDSQVTMMFWYRQQPGQSLTLIATANQGSEATYESGFVIDKFPISRPNLTFSTLTVSNMSPEDSSIYLCSVAPTAGDTEAFFGQGTRLTVV.

The sample holds one count of this clone. The chain carries TRBV6-5 and TRBJ2-7, with TRBD1 matching over 7 bases. Losses at the gene ends were 6 bases for V and 3 bases for J; bases not matched to a gene: 5. Germline CDR1 reads MNHEY; CDR2 reads SVGAGI. The CDR3 sequence is 13 residues long. The CDR3 sequence is CASRAGTDYEQYF. Written as DNA, the CDR3 is TGTGCCAGCAGGGCCGGGACAGACTACGAGCAGTACTTC.

CDR3 region: CASSPGGNTEAFF. In nucleotides, the CDR3 is TGCGCCAGCAGCCCGGGGGGGAACACTGAAGCTTTCTTT. The chain carries TRBV5-1 and TRBJ1-1, with D perhaps TRBD1 (5 bases). There are 13 residues in the CDR3. V lost 4 bases to trimming and J lost 1 base, with 8 bases between them. CDR1 and CDR2 from the germline V gene are SGHRS and YFSETQ. The full variable domain, its missing parts supplied by reference TRBV5-1 and TRBJ1-1, is KAGVTQTPRYLIKTRGQQVTLSCSPISGHRSVSWYQQTPGQGLQFLFEYFSETQRNKGNFPGRFSGRQFSNSRSEMNVSTLELGDSALYLCASSPGGNTEAFFGQGTRLTVV.

This clone has only a few counts. The chain uses TRBV5-1 and TRBJ2-1; 8 bases fit TRBD1. This CDR3 is built from 15 residues. Germline V CDR1 and CDR2: SGHRS, YFSETQ. Trimming cost V 6 bases and J 6 bases; bases outside gene matches: 11. CDR3 residues: CASTAPDREFNEQFF. CDR3 in DNA: TGCGCCAGCACCGCCCCGGACAGGGAGTTCAATGAGCAGTTCTTC.

This chain connects TRBV4-1 to TRBJ1-1; D ambiguous. The germline V gene encodes CDR1 MGHRA and CDR2 YSYEKL. The V gene lost 2 bases and the J gene lost 4 bases, with 17 bases spanning the gap. CDR3 length: 16 amino acids. CDR3 in amino acids: CASSQHPQNWGTEAFF. The CDR3 DNA follows: TGCGCCAGCAGCCAACACCCTCAGAATTGGGGCACTGAAGCTTTCTTT.

The chain combines TRBV6-1 with TRBJ1-6; D ambiguous. This CDR3 contains 14 residues. Germline CDR1 MNHNS, CDR2 SASEGT. V was shortened by 3 bases and J by 4 bases, with 7 bases between the two germline ends. The CDR3: CASSDPRYNSPLHF. In DNA, the CDR3 is TGTGCCAGCAGTGACCCCCGGTATAATTCACCCCTCCACTTT.

This chain joins TRBV4-1 and TRBJ1-5; 7 bases align to TRBD1. CDR3 length: 15 residues. V lost 4 bases to trimming and J lost 4 bases; unmatched junction nucleotides: 7. Germline loops: CDR1 MGHRA, CDR2 YSYEKL. The chain's CDR3 is CASSPPGTDNQPQHF. The DNA of the CDR3 is TGCGCCAGCAGCCCACCCGGGACAGATAATCAGCCCCAGCATTTT.

This clone came up a few times. J is TRBJ2-5 and V is TRBV10-3; maybe TRBD1 (5 bases). The CDR3 length is 14 residues. With 3 bases removed from V and 5 bases from J, the gap between germline ends came to 13 bases. CDR1 is ENHRY and CDR2 is SYGVKD in the germline V gene. The CDR3 DNA reads as TGTGCCATCAGTGATTCTCAGGGCTGGGAGACCCAGTACTTC. This translates into CAISDSQGWETQYF.